This is a list of T cell receptor beta chains from one sample in a study of multiple sclerosis patients with progressive multifocal leukoencephalopathy. Sequenced by immunoSEQ multiplex PCR; TCRdb stores in-frame clones only, minus some. This sample has roughly 28,000 clones; around 90% occur once, and the top ten carry 0.9% to 1.2%. Sequenced: PBMCs. These receptors came from a human donor with multiple sclerosis. Both conserved end residues are part of each CDR3. D genes are given only for firm matches. Some rows mark clone size as missing; the rest say once, few, many or name a class of expanded clone.

CDR3aa: CASSLNMDGYTF
CDR3nt: TGTGCCAGCAGCTTAAACATGGATGGCTACACCTTC
abundance: once
d_gene: .
j_gene: TRBJ1-2
v_gene: TRBV5-4

CDR3aa: CATSRSLGGTEAFF
CDR3nt: TGTGCCACCAGCAGATCCCTGGGGGGGACTGAAGCTTTCTTT
abundance: .
d_gene: .
j_gene: TRBJ1-1
v_gene: TRBV15

CDR3aa: CASSLSSRARTQYF
CDR3nt: TGTGCCAGCAGTTTATCGAGCAGGGCAAGGACCCAGTACTTC
abundance: few
d_gene: .
j_gene: TRBJ2-5
v_gene: TRBV27

CDR3aa: CASSSYGTSGVPYEQYF
CDR3nt: TGTGCCAGCAGTTCATATGGGACTAGCGGGGTACCCTACGAGCAGTACTTC
abundance: .
d_gene: TRBD2
j_gene: TRBJ2-7
v_gene: TRBV27

CDR3aa: CASSVAGGSYGYTF
CDR3nt: TGTGCCAGCAGCGTAGCCGGGGGCTCCTATGGCTACACCTTC
abundance: .
d_gene: .
j_gene: TRBJ1-2
v_gene: TRBV9

CDR3aa: CAISEVQETQYF
CDR3nt: TGTGCCATCAGTGAAGTTCAAGAGACCCAGTACTTC
abundance: .
d_gene: .
j_gene: TRBJ2-5
v_gene: TRBV10-3

CDR3aa: CASSYSMTPGYGYTF
CDR3nt: TGTGCCAGCAGTTACTCGATGACACCGGGCTATGGCTACACCTTC
abundance: .
d_gene: .
j_gene: TRBJ1-2
v_gene: TRBV6-5

CDR3aa: CASSVGNNEQFF
CDR3nt: TGTGCCAGCAGCGTAGGAAACAATGAGCAGTTCTTC
abundance: .
d_gene: .
j_gene: TRBJ2-1
v_gene: TRBV9

CDR3aa: CASSPQGWNQPQHF
CDR3nt: TGCGCCAGCAGCCCACAGGGATGGAATCAGCCCCAGCATTTT
abundance: .
d_gene: .
j_gene: TRBJ1-5
v_gene: TRBV4-1

CDR3aa: CASSVDRLDEQFF
CDR3nt: TGTGCCAGCAGCGTTGACAGGTTAGACGAGCAGTTCTTC
abundance: .
d_gene: .
j_gene: TRBJ2-1
v_gene: TRBV7-3

CDR3aa: CASSAEKWAGDEQYF
CDR3nt: TGTGCCAGCAGCGCCGAGAAATGGGCAGGGGACGAGCAGTACTTC
abundance: .
d_gene: .
j_gene: TRBJ2-7
v_gene: TRBV9

CDR3aa: CATNTRDQPQHF
CDR3nt: TGTGCCACCAATACACGGGATCAGCCCCAGCATTTT
abundance: .
d_gene: .
j_gene: TRBJ1-5
v_gene: TRBV15

CDR3aa: CASSPRTPFDNYGYTF
CDR3nt: TGCGCCAGCAGCCCTAGGACGCCCTTCGATAACTATGGCTACACCTTC
abundance: .
d_gene: .
j_gene: TRBJ1-2
v_gene: TRBV5-1

CDR3aa: CASSPVRQGDYEQYF
CDR3nt: TGCGCCAGCAGCCCCGTCCGACAAGGGGACTACGAGCAGTACTTC
abundance: .
d_gene: .
j_gene: TRBJ2-7
v_gene: TRBV4-1

CDR3aa: CASSSGGLEYEQYF
CDR3nt: TGTGCCAGCAGTTCAGGGGGGCTTGAGTACGAGCAGTACTTC
abundance: .
d_gene: .
j_gene: TRBJ2-7
v_gene: TRBV28

CDR3aa: CASRPNGENEQFF
CDR3nt: TGTGCCAGCAGACCCAACGGGGAAAATGAGCAGTTCTTC
abundance: .
d_gene: .
j_gene: TRBJ2-1
v_gene: TRBV6-1

CDR3aa: CASSLVGLNTGELFF
CDR3nt: TGTGCCAGCAGCTTGGTTGGGTTGAACACCGGGGAGCTGTTTTTT
abundance: .
d_gene: .
j_gene: TRBJ2-2
v_gene: TRBV5-6

CDR3aa: CASSQEDRVNYGYTF
CDR3nt: TGCGCCAGCAGCCAAGAGGACAGGGTTAACTATGGCTACACCTTC
abundance: .
d_gene: TRBD1
j_gene: TRBJ1-2
v_gene: TRBV4-1

CDR3aa: CASSLSSRGGYGYTF
CDR3nt: TGTGCCAGCAGCTTGTCCAGTAGGGGTGGATATGGCTACACCTTC
abundance: .
d_gene: .
j_gene: TRBJ1-2
v_gene: TRBV5-6

CDR3aa: CASEQGNNQPQHF
CDR3nt: TGTGCCAGCGAACAGGGGAACAATCAGCCCCAGCATTTT
abundance: .
d_gene: TRBD1
j_gene: TRBJ1-5
v_gene: TRBV7-2

CDR3aa: CASSLNGGGGGINYGYTF
CDR3nt: TGTGCCAGCAGCTTAAACGGAGGGGGAGGGGGAATTAACTATGGCTACACCTTC
abundance: .
d_gene: .
j_gene: TRBJ1-2
v_gene: TRBV7-9

CDR3aa: CATSRDRGGGTEAFF
CDR3nt: TGTGCCACCAGCAGAGATCGAGGCGGGGGAACTGAAGCTTTCTTT
abundance: .
d_gene: .
j_gene: TRBJ1-1
v_gene: TRBV15

CDR3aa: CASSFKGGESYGYTF
CDR3nt: TGCGCCAGCAGCTTCAAGGGGGGGGAAAGCTATGGCTACACCTTC
abundance: .
d_gene: .
j_gene: TRBJ1-2
v_gene: TRBV4-1

CDR3aa: CASSQETGSGNTIYF
CDR3nt: TGTGCCAGCAGTCAAGAGACAGGTTCTGGAAACACCATATATTTT
abundance: .
d_gene: .
j_gene: TRBJ1-3
v_gene: TRBV6-1

CDR3aa: CASSWRTRGGYTF
CDR3nt: TGTGCCAGCAGTTGGAGGACCCGCGGGGGCTACACCTTC
abundance: .
d_gene: .
j_gene: TRBJ1-2
v_gene: TRBV27

CDR3aa: CASSSTQGANTEAFF
CDR3nt: TGTGCCAGCAGCTCCACACAGGGGGCAAACACTGAAGCTTTCTTT
abundance: .
d_gene: TRBD1
j_gene: TRBJ1-1
v_gene: TRBV7-9

CDR3aa: CASSHARGRGAFF
CDR3nt: TGCGCCAGCAGTCATGCTCGGGGTCGGGGAGCTTTCTTT
abundance: .
d_gene: .
j_gene: TRBJ1-1
v_gene: TRBV23-1

CDR3aa: CASSVGSNEQFF
CDR3nt: TGTGCCAGCAGCGTAGGAAGCAATGAGCAGTTCTTC
abundance: .
d_gene: .
j_gene: TRBJ2-1
v_gene: TRBV9

CDR3aa: CSVSGGQGNYEQYF
CDR3nt: TGCAGCGTAAGCGGGGGACAGGGGAACTACGAGCAGTACTTC
abundance: .
d_gene: TRBD1
j_gene: TRBJ2-7
v_gene: TRBV29-1

CDR3aa: CASSLDRELFF
CDR3nt: TGTGCCAGCAGTCTTGACCGGGAGCTGTTTTTT
abundance: .
d_gene: .
j_gene: TRBJ2-2
v_gene: TRBV7-9

CDR3aa: CASSQEVGRGSYEQYF
CDR3nt: TGCGCCAGCAGCCAAGAGGTGGGGCGAGGGAGCTACGAGCAGTACTTC
abundance: .
d_gene: .
j_gene: TRBJ2-7
v_gene: TRBV4-1

CDR3aa: CASSSQQGAPYGYTF
CDR3nt: TGTGCCAGCAGCTCTCAACAGGGGGCACCTTATGGCTACACCTTC
abundance: .
d_gene: TRBD1
j_gene: TRBJ1-2
v_gene: TRBV7-2

CDR3aa: CASSPGQAVGNNQPQHF
CDR3nt: TGTGCCAGCAGCCCGGGACAGGCGGTGGGAAACAATCAGCCCCAGCATTTT
abundance: .
d_gene: TRBD1
j_gene: TRBJ1-5
v_gene: TRBV7-6

CDR3aa: CASRVTGWNTEAFF
CDR3nt: TGTGCCAGCAGGGTGACAGGGTGGAACACTGAAGCTTTCTTT
abundance: .
d_gene: TRBD1
j_gene: TRBJ1-1
v_gene: TRBV25-1

CDR3aa: CASSTSQGALPYEQYF
CDR3nt: TGTGCCAGTAGTACCTCGCAGGGCGCGCTGCCCTACGAGCAGTACTTC
abundance: once
d_gene: .
j_gene: TRBJ2-7
v_gene: TRBV19

CDR3aa: CAWSPPDRETQYF
CDR3nt: TGTGCCTGGTCCCCCCCCGACCGGGAGACCCAGTACTTC
abundance: .
d_gene: .
j_gene: TRBJ2-5
v_gene: TRBV30